The 3 T cell receptor beta chains below come from one sample, sequenced in a study of breast tumors, draining lymph nodes, adjacent tissues. TCRdb recomputed calls from the multiplex PCR reads with MiXCR, one row per CDR3 protein. The sample has 290,000 or so distinct CDR3 sequences; 30% to 35% are singletons. Axillary draining lymph nodes of breast cancer patients supplied the node samples. Material for sequencing was axillary lymph node tissue. All receptors come from a female donor with breast cancer. Some clones in this sample may be carry-over from other donors' samples.

This clonotype appeared many times. V gene TRBV5-1 combines with J gene TRBJ2-3, with 8 bases that match TRBD2. Trimming took 8 bases from V and 4 from J; bases not matched to a gene: 9. Germline CDR1 reads SGHRS; CDR2 reads YFSETQ. This CDR3 contains 14 residues. DNA of the CDR3: TGCGCCAGTTGCACAAGCGGGAGACCAGATACGCAGTATTTT. Protein sequence: CASCTSGRPDTQYF.

This clonotype was seen ten or more times. This rearrangement joins TRBV19 to TRBJ1-2; 10 bases fit TRBD1. The CDR3 has 13 amino acids. Germline V gene lookup returns CDR1 LNHDA and CDR2 SQIVND (reference sequence). Germline trimming cut 7 bases from V and 5 bases from J; bases unmatched to any gene: 4. CDR3 DNA: TGTGCCAGTACCCGGACAGGGGGGTATGGCTACACCTTC. Translated, it gives CASTRTGGYGYTF.

This clonotype was detected ten times or more. V is TRBV3-1 and J is TRBJ2-1; D call uncertain. CDR1 and CDR2 from the germline V gene are LGHDT and YNNKEL (reference sequence). The CDR3 runs to 13 residues. Trimming left V 2 bases short and J 14 bases short, with 16 bases between. CDR3 sequence reads: CASSQSPGLDEFF. The CDR3 nucleotides are TGTGCCAGCAGCCAAAGTCCAGGTCTTGACGAGTTCTTC.